Following are 26 T cell receptor beta chains from one sample sequenced in a study of blood T cell repertoires in COVID-19. The table came from immunoSEQ multiplex PCR; TCRdb's copy has only in-frame clones and leaves some out. The sample has roughly 48,000 clones; roughly 80% are singletons. Source material: peripheral blood. These receptors were obtained from a man aged 35-49 years with acute or convalescent COVID-19.

The chain is built from TRBV3-1 (or the pseudogene TRBV3-2) and TRBJ2-3; 9 bases map to TRBD1. Germline assignment: CDR1 LGHDT and CDR2 YNNKEL (reference sequence). There are 18 residues in the CDR3. V lost 4 bases and J lost 4; bases outside the gene matches: 15. CDR3 bases: TGTGCCAGCAGCCCGCCAGAACAGCCGGGACAGGGATCAGATACGCAGTATTTT. It encodes CASSPPEQPGQGSDTQYF.

This chain connects TRBV30 to TRBJ1-1; a weak D match, TRBD1 (6 bases). CDR1 and CDR2 (germline): GTSNPN, SVGIG (reference sequence). Trimming pared 5 bases from V and 7 bases from J, leaving 17 bases between. The CDR3 runs 13 residues. CDR3 DNA sequence: TGTGCCTGGTTGGGGGCTAGGGGAATTGAAGCTTTCTTT. Translation gives CAWLGARGIEAFF.

The chain links TRBV5-1 to TRBJ2-7; TRBD2 is a possible D gene (5 bases). The V end lost 2 bases, the J end lost 6 bases, and 15 bases lay between the germline ends. The CDR3 consists of 14 residues. Germline values: CDR1 SGHRS, CDR2 YFSETQ. The CDR3 loop reads CASSFTLTGSEQYF. In nucleotides, the CDR3 is TGCGCCAGCAGCTTTACGCTCACGGGATCCGAGCAGTACTTC.

This clone has a handful of counts. The chain links TRBV9 to TRBJ1-1; D unclear. Trimming cost V 0 bases and J 1 base, with 4 bases left between them. CDR3 length: 13 residues. The germline gives CDR1 SGDLS, CDR2 YYNGEE. The CDR3 coding sequence is TGTGCCAGCAGCGTAGACTGGAACACTGAAGCTTTCTTT. Protein product: CASSVDWNTEAFF.

This chain links TRBV2 with TRBJ1-1; D is ambiguous. Trimming removed 7 bases from V and 4 bases from J, with 13 bases in between. The CDR3 has 13 residues. Germline V lookup: CDR1 SNHLY, CDR2 FYNNEI. CDR3 amino acids: CASISFPGTEAFF. CDR3 coding DNA: TGTGCCAGCATATCGTTTCCGGGCACTGAAGCTTTCTTT.

The chain links TRBV18 to TRBJ2-1; 12 nucleotides align to TRBD2. This CDR3 is built from 16 residues. Germline V gene sequence: CDR1 KGHSH, CDR2 LQKENI. With V trimmed by 8 bases and J by 4 bases, 9 bases remained unmatched. The CDR3 is CASAGLAGSFYNEQFF. For the CDR3, the DNA is TGTGCCAGCGCCGGACTAGCGGGGAGCTTTTACAATGAGCAGTTCTTC.

This sequence joins TRBV19 and TRBJ2-1; TRBD1 is a possible D gene (5 bases). Trimming took 6 bases from V and 5 from J, leaving 11 bases between them. CDR1 LNHDA and CDR2 SQIVND come from the germline V gene (reference sequence). This CDR3 contains 13 residues. As DNA, the CDR3 is TGTGCCAGTAGACCGACAGATAACAATGAGCAGTTCTTC. Translated: CASRPTDNNEQFF.

The chain uses TRBV5-4 and TRBJ2-7; tentative D call: TRBD2 (6 bases). Trimming took off 3 bases at V and 4 bases at J, with 14 bases between the two ends. The CDR3 totals 14 residues. Germline lookup yields CDR1 SGHNT and CDR2 YYREEE (reference sequence). The CDR3 reads CASSYTGGAYEQYF. The CDR3 nucleotides are TGTGCCAGCAGCTACACCGGGGGAGCGTACGAGCAGTACTTC.

The chain is built from TRBV19 and TRBJ2-1; 9 bases are shared with TRBD1. V lost 5 bases to trimming and J lost 7 bases; unmatched junction nucleotides: 6. The V gene's germline CDR1 is LNHDA and CDR2 SQIVND (reference sequence). The CDR3 covers 14 residues. CDR3 coding DNA: TGTGCCAGTAGTCGGGACAGGGACTTTAATGAGCAGTTCTTC. Its protein product is CASSRDRDFNEQFF.

The CDR3 nucleotides read TGCGCCAGCAGCTATCAGGGACAGGGGACAGATACGCAGTATTTT. This sequence encodes CASSYQGQGTDTQYF. The chain links TRBV5-1 to TRBJ2-3; 10 nucleotides line up with TRBD1. V dropped 3 bases and J dropped 3; count of bases not matched to a gene: 4. CDR1 is SGHRS, CDR2 YFSETQ, per germline. The CDR3 is made up of 15 amino acids.

In this sample, this clone turned up once. J is TRBJ1-3 and V is TRBV7-2; 11 bases map to TRBD1. This CDR3 is built from 15 residues. J gave up 1 base and V 6 bases, and 2 bases lay outside the gene matches. Germline CDR1 SGHTA, CDR2 FQGNSA. CDR3 in DNA: TGTGCCAGCAGTAGGGACAGGGGGTCTGGAAACACCATATATTTT. Residues: CASSRDRGSGNTIYF.

This rearrangement joins TRBV3-1 (or the pseudogene TRBV3-2) to TRBJ2-3; TRBD2 agrees at 9 bases. Trimming removed 3 bases from V and 1 base from J; junction bases left unmatched: 2. Germline V lookup: CDR1 LGHDT, CDR2 YNNKEL (reference sequence). This CDR3 is built from 15 residues. In DNA form, the CDR3 reads TGTGCCAGCAGCCACTCTAGCGGGGGCACAGATACGCAGTATTTT. Encoded protein: CASSHSSGGTDTQYF.

This sequence joins TRBV11-2 and TRBJ2-7, with TRBD1 as a possible D gene (5 bases). The CDR3 contains 16 residues. Trimming cost V 3 bases and J 3 bases, with 18 bases left between them. Germline loops: CDR1 SGHAT, CDR2 FQNNGV. The CDR3: CASSFGFQGANYEQYF. In nucleotides, the CDR3 is TGTGCCAGCAGCTTCGGTTTCCAGGGTGCAAACTACGAGCAGTACTTC.

In this sample, this clone turned up many times. The rearrangement links TRBV5-6 to TRBJ2-7; TRBD1 matches 7 bases. Looked up from germline, CDR1 is SGHDT and CDR2 is YYEEEE. The CDR3 extends over 10 amino acids. J was trimmed by 13 bases and V by 4 bases; bases with no gene match: 5. For the CDR3, the DNA is TGTGCCAGCAGCCGGGACAGAATTTACTTC. It encodes CASSRDRIYF.

This sequence joins TRBV5-6 and TRBJ2-3, with 12 bases lining up with TRBD2. CDR1 is SGHDT and CDR2 is YYEEEE in the germline V gene. J was trimmed by 4 bases and V by 3 bases; bases with no gene match: 3. The CDR3 is made up of 15 amino acids. Here the CDR3 reads CASSWTSGEADTQYF. In nucleotides, the CDR3 is TGTGCCAGCAGCTGGACTAGCGGGGAGGCAGATACGCAGTATTTT.

CDR3 residues: CASSLASGRQPYEQYF. The CDR3 region has the DNA TGTGCCAGCAGCTTAGCGTCTGGTCGACAGCCCTACGAGCAGTACTTC. This chain links TRBV7-8 with TRBJ2-7; D perhaps matches TRBD1 (5 bases). This CDR3 is 16 amino acids long. V lost 0 bases and J lost 2, with 14 bases in between. CDR1 is SGHVS, CDR2 FQNEAQ, per germline.

This chain uses TRBV5-8 with TRBJ1-2; 8 bases are shared with TRBD1. From germline, CDR1 is SGHTS and CDR2 YDEGEE. Trimming cost V 2 bases and J 4 bases; bases outside gene matches: 7. This CDR3 contains 15 residues. The CDR3 loop is CASSLGDRRAYGYTF. CDR3 bases: TGTGCCAGCAGCTTAGGGGACAGGAGAGCCTATGGCTACACCTTC.

This chain connects TRBV7-6 to TRBJ2-5; D not resolved. The CDR3 is made up of 13 amino acids. Germline loops: CDR1 SGHVS, CDR2 FNYEAQ. V lost 1 base and J lost 4, with 7 bases in between. The CDR3 DNA follows: TGTGCCAGCAGCTTAGTAACGAGAGAGACCCAGTACTTC. It translates to CASSLVTRETQYF.

V usage is TRBV24-1 and J usage is TRBJ1-3; D perhaps matches TRBD1 (6 bases). CDR1 and CDR2 from the germline V gene are KGHDR and SFDVKD. This CDR3 is built from 15 residues. V lost 12 bases to trimming and J lost 0 bases, with 17 bases between them. CDR3 sequence reads: CAVKLQGDSGNTIYF. As DNA, the CDR3 is TGTGCCGTCAAACTACAGGGTGACTCTGGAAACACCATATATTTT.

This clone has a handful of counts. The chain uses TRBV5-1 and TRBJ2-7; 7 bases line up with TRBD2. The CDR3 consists of 14 residues. J gave up 5 bases and V 0 bases, and 5 bases lay outside the gene matches. CDR1 is SGHRS and CDR2 is YFSETQ in the germline V gene. This chain's CDR3 is CASSLVGGSDEQYF. The CDR3 DNA reads TGCGCCAGCAGCTTGGTGGGAGGGTCCGACGAGCAGTACTTC.

This clone occurred once. The rearrangement joins TRBV2 to TRBJ2-1; no definite D call. V lost 3 bases, J lost 2 bases, and 5 bases lay in between. CDR3 length: 13 residues. Germline values: CDR1 SNHLY, CDR2 FYNNEI. This CDR3 reads CASSDSPYNEQFF. The CDR3 region has the DNA TGTGCCAGCAGTGACTCCCCCTACAATGAGCAGTTCTTC.

This chain connects TRBV7-2 to TRBJ2-1; the match to TRBD1 covers 7 bases. V gave up 1 base and J gave up 3 bases; unmatched junction bases: 3. Germline-derived CDR1 and CDR2 are SGHTA and FQGNSA. There are 15 residues in the CDR3. The CDR3 DNA is TGTGCCAGCAGCTTAGTAGGGGGCTTCTACAATGAGCAGTTCTTC. Amino acid sequence: CASSLVGGFYNEQFF.

The J gene is TRBJ1-5, the V gene TRBV6-5; D is undetermined. V was cut by 6 bases and J by 0 bases, with 12 bases left in between. This CDR3 region has 15 residues. CDR1 is MNHEY and CDR2 is SVGAGI in the germline V gene. Here the CDR3 DNA reads TGTGCCAGCAGCCGCGAAGGACTTAGCAATCAGCCCCAGCATTTT. Protein sequence: CASSREGLSNQPQHF.

The rearrangement joins TRBV19 to TRBJ1-3; no clear D. Per the germline V gene, CDR1 is LNHDA and CDR2 is SQIVND (reference sequence). V lost 8 bases, J lost 2 bases, and 13 bases lay in between. This CDR3 is 14 amino acids long. The DNA of the CDR3 is TGTGCCAGTGCCGCGGGCTGGGCTGGAAACACCATATATTTT. Amino acid sequence: CASAAGWAGNTIYF.

V is TRBV28 and J is TRBJ1-3; D perhaps matches TRBD1 (5 bases). CDR1 is MDHEN and CDR2 is SYDVKM in the germline V gene. The CDR3 sequence is 15 residues long. Trimming stripped 7 bases from V and 2 bases from J, with 15 bases between. The CDR3 region has the DNA TGTGCCAGCATGGACACCGCCTATGCTGGAAACACCATATATTTT. Protein product: CASMDTAYAGNTIYF.

The rearrangement links TRBV19 to TRBJ2-1; D gene unclear. V was trimmed by 3 bases and J by 10 bases, leaving 22 bases between them. This CDR3 has 16 residues. From germline, CDR1 is LNHDA and CDR2 SQIVND (reference sequence). The CDR3 DNA is TGTGCCAGTAGTATCGGTCTAGTGAAGGTATTTATAGAGCAGTTCTTC. Translating gives CASSIGLVKVFIEQFF.